This T cell receptor beta chain is drawn from a study of regulatory T cells in long-lasting Graves disease. Study conclusions and caveats: Gene preferences differed: TRBV28, TRBJ1-2, TRBJ2-5 in persistent cases.

The TCR beta library used iRepertoire HTBI primers with Arm-PCR amplification of CDR3. TCRdb analysed the multiplex PCR reads with MiXCR anew, one entry per CDR3 protein. Among roughly 440,000 distinct CDR3 sequences listed, about 15% were seen once. Time point: newly diagnosed GD, antithyroid drugs for less than 3 months. Making the TCR library involved RNA that had been extracted from PBMCs. Graves' disease diagnosis followed American Thyroid Association guidelines. As concerns this clonotype: Its antigen is as yet unknown.

CDR1 is SGDLS and CDR2 is YYNGEE in the germline V gene. Trimming cost V 2 bases and J 10 bases, with 13 bases left between them. This CDR3 contains 13 residues. The same sample was also used in a study of T cells in Graves' hyperthyroidism and ophthalmopathy. That publication notes: The TCR CDR3 was amplified in a first-round RT-PCR using the HTBI primer set. The blood repertoire included most of the expanded thyroid clonotypes above 0.001.

Source: peripheral blood mononuclear cells (PBMCs), taken at new diagnosis, from a patient treated with antithyroid drugs. The receptor's source is a young woman with Graves disease. The chain has TRBV9 and TRBJ2-1, with D perhaps matching TRBD2 (6 bases). CDR3 sequence reads: CASSVDQLAEQFF. The CDR3 DNA is TGTGCCAGCAGCGTGGACCAGCTAGCGGAGCAGTTCTTC.